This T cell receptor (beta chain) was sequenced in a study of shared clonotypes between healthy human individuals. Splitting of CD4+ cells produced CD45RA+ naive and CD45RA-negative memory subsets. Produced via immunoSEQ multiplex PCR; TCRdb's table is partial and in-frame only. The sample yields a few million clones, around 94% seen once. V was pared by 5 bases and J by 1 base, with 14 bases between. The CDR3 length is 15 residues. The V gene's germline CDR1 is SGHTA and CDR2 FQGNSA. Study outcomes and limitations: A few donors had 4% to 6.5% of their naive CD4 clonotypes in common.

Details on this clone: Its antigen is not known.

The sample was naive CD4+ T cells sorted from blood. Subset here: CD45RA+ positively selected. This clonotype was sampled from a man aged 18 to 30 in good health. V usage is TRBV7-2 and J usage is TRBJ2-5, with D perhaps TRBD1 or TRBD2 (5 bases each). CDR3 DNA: TGTGCCAGCAGCCAGAGGGCAGGGTTCCAAGAGACCCAGTACTTC. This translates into CASSQRAGFQETQYF.